The entry below describes one TCR beta chain. What it binds is not known. This sample is drawn from a study of T cell responses to AZD1222 COVID-19 vaccine. Some clones are missing from TCRdb's copy, which holds only in-frame ones; the method was immunoSEQ multiplex PCR. The sample holds some 83,000 clones, about nine tenths seen once. Doses given second, at about 4 or about 12 weeks, were pooled. This CDR3 spans 13 amino acids. Trimming left V 0 bases short and J 9 bases short, with 9 bases between. Looked up from germline, CDR1 is GTSNPN and CDR2 is SVGIG (reference sequence). Study-wide results and limits: Spike-specific TCR breadth and depth rose after two AZD1222 doses. Most donors were white British and more were female, and clonal diversity was possibly underestimated.

Sample: peripheral blood, taken 28 days after the second AZD1222 dose. The clonotype comes from an adult who received the AZD1222 COVID-19 vaccine. The chain is built from TRBV30 and TRBJ1-6; D gene ambiguous. CDR3: CAWSVRKASPLHF. The CDR3 DNA reads TGTGCCTGGAGTGTGAGGAAGGCTTCACCCCTCCACTTT.